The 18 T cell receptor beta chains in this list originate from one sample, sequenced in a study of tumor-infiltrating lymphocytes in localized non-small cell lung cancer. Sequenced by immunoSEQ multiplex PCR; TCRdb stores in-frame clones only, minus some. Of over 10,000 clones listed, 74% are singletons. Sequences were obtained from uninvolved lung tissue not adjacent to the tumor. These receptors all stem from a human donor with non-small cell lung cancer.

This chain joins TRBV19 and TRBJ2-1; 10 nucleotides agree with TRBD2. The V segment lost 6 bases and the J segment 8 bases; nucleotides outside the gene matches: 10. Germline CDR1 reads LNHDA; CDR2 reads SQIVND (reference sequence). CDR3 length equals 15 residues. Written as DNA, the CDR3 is TGTGCCAGTAGACAAAGCGGGGGGGCCATCGATGAGCAGTTCTTC. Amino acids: CASRQSGGAIDEQFF.

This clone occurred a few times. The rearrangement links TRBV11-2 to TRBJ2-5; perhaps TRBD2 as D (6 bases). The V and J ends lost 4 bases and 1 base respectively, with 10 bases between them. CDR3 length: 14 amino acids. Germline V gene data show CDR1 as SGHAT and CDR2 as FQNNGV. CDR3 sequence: CASSSGTAQETQYF. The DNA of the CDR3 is TGTGCCAGCAGCTCCGGGACTGCCCAAGAGACCCAGTACTTC.

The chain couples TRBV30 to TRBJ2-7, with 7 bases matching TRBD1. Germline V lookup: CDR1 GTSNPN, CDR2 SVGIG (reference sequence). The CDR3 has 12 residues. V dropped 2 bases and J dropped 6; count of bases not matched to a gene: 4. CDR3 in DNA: TGTGCCTGGAGTCCGGACAGGATCGAGCAGTACTTC. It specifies CAWSPDRIEQYF.

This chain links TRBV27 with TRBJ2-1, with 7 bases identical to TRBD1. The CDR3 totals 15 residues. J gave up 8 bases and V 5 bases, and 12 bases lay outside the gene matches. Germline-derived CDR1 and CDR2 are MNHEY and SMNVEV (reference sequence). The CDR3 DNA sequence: TGTGCCAGCAGTCCCCCCCGACAGGGTGGGGATGAGCAGTTCTTC. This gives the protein CASSPPRQGGDEQFF.

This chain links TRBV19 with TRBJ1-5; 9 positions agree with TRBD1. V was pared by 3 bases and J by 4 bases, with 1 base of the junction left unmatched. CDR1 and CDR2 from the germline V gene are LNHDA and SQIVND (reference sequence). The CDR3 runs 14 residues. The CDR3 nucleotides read TGTGCCAGTAGTATGACAGGGGGAAATCAGCCCCAGCATTTT. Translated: CASSMTGGNQPQHF. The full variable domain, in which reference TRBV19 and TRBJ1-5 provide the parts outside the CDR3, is DGGITQSPKYLFRKEGQNVTLSCEQNLNHDAMYWYRQDPGQGLRLIYYSQIVNDFQKGDIAEGYSVSREKKESFPLTVTSAQKNPTAFYLCASSMTGGNQPQHFGDGTRLSIL.

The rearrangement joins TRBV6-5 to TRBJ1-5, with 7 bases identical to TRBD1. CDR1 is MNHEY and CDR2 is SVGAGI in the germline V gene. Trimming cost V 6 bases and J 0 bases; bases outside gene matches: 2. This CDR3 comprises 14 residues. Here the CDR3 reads CASRGTASNQPQHF. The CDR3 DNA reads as TGTGCCAGCAGGGGGACAGCTAGCAATCAGCCCCAGCATTTT.

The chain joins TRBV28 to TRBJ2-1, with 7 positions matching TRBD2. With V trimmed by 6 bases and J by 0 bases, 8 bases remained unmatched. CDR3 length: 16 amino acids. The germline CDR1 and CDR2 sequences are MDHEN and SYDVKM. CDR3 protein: CASRSAGVLSYNEQFF. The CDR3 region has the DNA TGTGCCAGCAGATCCGCGGGAGTCCTCTCCTACAATGAGCAGTTCTTC.

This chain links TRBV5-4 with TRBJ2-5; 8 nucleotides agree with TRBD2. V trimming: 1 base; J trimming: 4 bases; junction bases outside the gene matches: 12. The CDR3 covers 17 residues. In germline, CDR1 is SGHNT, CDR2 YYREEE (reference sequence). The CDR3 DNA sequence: TGTGCCAGCAGCTTGTTTGATAGCGGGGCCCGCCGAGAGACCCAGTACTTC. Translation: CASSLFDSGARRETQYF.

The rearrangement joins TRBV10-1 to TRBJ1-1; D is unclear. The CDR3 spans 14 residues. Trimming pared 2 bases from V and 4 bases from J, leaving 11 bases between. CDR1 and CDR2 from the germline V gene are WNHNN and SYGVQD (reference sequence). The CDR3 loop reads CASSEAGASTEAFF. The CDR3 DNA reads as TGCGCCAGCAGTGAGGCGGGCGCCTCCACTGAAGCTTTCTTT.

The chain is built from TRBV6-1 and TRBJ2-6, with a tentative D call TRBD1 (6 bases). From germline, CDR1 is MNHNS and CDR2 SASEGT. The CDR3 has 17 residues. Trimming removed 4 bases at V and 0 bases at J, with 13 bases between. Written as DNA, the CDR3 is TGTGCCAGCAGTGCAGGACAGCCCTACTCTGGGGCCAACGTCCTGACTTTC. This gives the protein CASSAGQPYSGANVLTF.

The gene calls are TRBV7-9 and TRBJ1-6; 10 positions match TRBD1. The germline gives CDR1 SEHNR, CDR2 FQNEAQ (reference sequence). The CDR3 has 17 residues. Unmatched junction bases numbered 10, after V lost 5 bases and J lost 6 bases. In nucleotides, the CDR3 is TGTGCCAGCAGCGGACAGAGACAGGGGGCGAGTAATTCACCCCTCCACTTT. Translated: CASSGQRQGASNSPLHF.

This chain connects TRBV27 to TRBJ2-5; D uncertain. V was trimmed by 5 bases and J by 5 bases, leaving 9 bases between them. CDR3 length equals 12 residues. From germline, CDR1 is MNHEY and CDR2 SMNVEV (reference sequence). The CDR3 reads CASSSFDETQYF. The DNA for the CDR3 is TGTGCCAGCAGTAGTTTCGACGAGACCCAGTACTTC.

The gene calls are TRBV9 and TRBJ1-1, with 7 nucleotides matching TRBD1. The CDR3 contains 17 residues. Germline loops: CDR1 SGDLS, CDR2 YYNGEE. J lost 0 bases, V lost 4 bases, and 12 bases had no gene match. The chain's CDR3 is CASSRGGRNAMNTEAFF. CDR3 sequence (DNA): TGTGCCAGCAGCCGAGGGGGCCGTAACGCCATGAACACTGAAGCTTTCTTT.

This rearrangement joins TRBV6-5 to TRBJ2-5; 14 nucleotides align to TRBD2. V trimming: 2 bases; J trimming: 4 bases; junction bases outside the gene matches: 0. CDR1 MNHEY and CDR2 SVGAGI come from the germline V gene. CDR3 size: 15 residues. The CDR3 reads CASSYGTSGRETQYF. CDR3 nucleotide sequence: TGTGCCAGCAGTTACGGGACTAGCGGGAGAGAGACCCAGTACTTC.

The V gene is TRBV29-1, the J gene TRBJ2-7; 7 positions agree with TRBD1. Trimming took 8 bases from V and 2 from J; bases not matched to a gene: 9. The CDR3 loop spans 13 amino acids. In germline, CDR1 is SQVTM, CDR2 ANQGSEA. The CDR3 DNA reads TGCAGCTACCGCGGGCAGGGGGCCTACGAGCAGTACTTC. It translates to CSYRGQGAYEQYF.

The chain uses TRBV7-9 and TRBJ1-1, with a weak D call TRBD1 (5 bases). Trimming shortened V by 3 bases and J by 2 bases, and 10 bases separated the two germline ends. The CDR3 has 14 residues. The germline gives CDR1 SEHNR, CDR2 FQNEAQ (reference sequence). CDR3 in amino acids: CASSFKGTNTEAFF. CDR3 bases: TGTGCCAGCAGCTTTAAGGGGACCAACACTGAAGCTTTCTTT.

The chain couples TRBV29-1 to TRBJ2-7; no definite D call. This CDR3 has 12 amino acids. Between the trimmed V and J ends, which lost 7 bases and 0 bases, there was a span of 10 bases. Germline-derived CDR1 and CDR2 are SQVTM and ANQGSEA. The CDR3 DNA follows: TGCAGCGCCCTACCCGGCTCCTACGAGCAGTACTTC. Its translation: CSALPGSYEQYF.

CDR3 nucleotides: TGCAGCACCTCGGACAGACCCAATCAGCCCCAGCATTTT. This encodes CSTSDRPNQPQHF. The chain couples TRBV29-1 to TRBJ1-5; possibly TRBD1 for D (6 bases). The ends were cut back, 8 bases at V and 3 bases at J, with 14 bases in the middle. CDR3 size: 13 residues. The germline V gene has CDR1 SQVTM and CDR2 ANQGSEA.